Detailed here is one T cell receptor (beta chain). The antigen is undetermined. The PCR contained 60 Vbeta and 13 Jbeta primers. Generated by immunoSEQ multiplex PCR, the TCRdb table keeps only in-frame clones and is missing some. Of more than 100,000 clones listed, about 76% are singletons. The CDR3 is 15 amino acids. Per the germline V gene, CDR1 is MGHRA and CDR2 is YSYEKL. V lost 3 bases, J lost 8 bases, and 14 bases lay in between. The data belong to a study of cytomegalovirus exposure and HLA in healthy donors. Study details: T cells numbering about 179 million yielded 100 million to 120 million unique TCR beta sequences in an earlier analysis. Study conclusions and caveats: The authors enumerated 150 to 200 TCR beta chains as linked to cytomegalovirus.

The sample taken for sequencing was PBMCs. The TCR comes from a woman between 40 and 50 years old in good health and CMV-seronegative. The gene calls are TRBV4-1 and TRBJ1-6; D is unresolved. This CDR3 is CASSQRATLDSPLHF. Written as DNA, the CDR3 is TGCGCCAGCAGCCAGCGTGCGACGCTAGATTCACCCCTCCACTTT.